The rows below give T cell receptor beta chains drawn from one sample of a study of radiation and T cells in renal cell carcinoma. Clones were sequenced by immunoSEQ multiplex PCR, and TCRdb holds only the in-frame ones, with some missing. The table includes around 100,000 clones, roughly 84% detected once. The sample here was blood, taken from a patient whose treatment included radiotherapy and nephrectomy. The receptors derive from a man aged 55 to 70 with renal cell carcinoma. CDR3s leave out the opening cysteine and the closing phenylalanine or tryptophan. Each record gives: CDR3 protein, V gene, J gene.

CDR3aa: ASSLDRDRGHEQY
v_gene: TRBV7-8
j_gene: TRBJ2-7

CDR3aa: ASRDSFSGETYEQY
v_gene: TRBV2
j_gene: TRBJ2-7

CDR3aa: ASSELVGISEQF
v_gene: TRBV2
j_gene: TRBJ2-1

CDR3aa: ASSGLAAYNEQF
v_gene: TRBV28
j_gene: TRBJ2-1

CDR3aa: ASRPAGKSYEQY
v_gene: TRBV11-2
j_gene: TRBJ2-7

CDR3aa: ASSLFLGNQPQH
v_gene: TRBV7-2
j_gene: TRBJ1-5

CDR3aa: ASSFRGETEAF
v_gene: TRBV7-9
j_gene: TRBJ1-1

CDR3aa: ASSPVGNEQF
v_gene: TRBV4-1
j_gene: TRBJ2-1

CDR3aa: ASSSLLGAGTDTQY
v_gene: TRBV27
j_gene: TRBJ2-3

CDR3aa: ASSNPGTGISNEQY
v_gene: TRBV27
j_gene: TRBJ2-7

CDR3aa: ASSPRGETQY
v_gene: TRBV18
j_gene: TRBJ2-5

CDR3aa: ASSPSPYEQY
v_gene: TRBV19
j_gene: TRBJ2-7

CDR3aa: ASRGLAGERNEQF
v_gene: TRBV6-1
j_gene: TRBJ2-1

CDR3aa: ASSLGGLYDTQY
v_gene: TRBV5-1
j_gene: TRBJ2-3

CDR3aa: ASSIDLIMEQF
v_gene: TRBV19
j_gene: TRBJ2-1

CDR3aa: ASTFLGAGRPGFYEQY
v_gene: TRBV11-2
j_gene: TRBJ2-7

CDR3aa: ASSLRGFGIDTQY
v_gene: TRBV11-1
j_gene: TRBJ2-3

CDR3aa: ASSATGGPLMNTEAF
v_gene: TRBV5-5
j_gene: TRBJ1-1

CDR3aa: ASSYDREGIGGYT
v_gene: TRBV6-5
j_gene: TRBJ1-2